Given below is one T cell receptor beta chain in context. CDR1 and CDR2 from the germline V gene are SGHRS and YFSETQ. The CDR3 is 17 amino acids. V was pared by 2 bases and J by 0 bases, with 14 bases between. This record belongs to a study of blood T cell repertoires in COVID-19. Sequencing used immunoSEQ multiplex PCR; TCRdb keeps in-frame clones, though not all of them. In the table there are 150,000 to 180,000 clones, roughly 84% of which are singletons. The chain has TRBV5-1 and TRBJ1-4; tentatively, D is TRBD1 (5 bases). The sample consisted of peripheral blood. The clonotype comes from a woman aged 55-69 years with COVID-19, enrolled during active disease. The CDR3 DNA reads as TGCGCCAGCAGCTTCGGCGGGACGGAGACAACTAATGAAAAACTGTTTTTT. This gives the protein CASSFGGTETTNEKLFF. Based on the CDR3 plus reference TRBV5-1 and TRBJ1-4, the full variable domain is KAGVTQTPRYLIKTRGQQVTLSCSPISGHRSVSWYQQTPGQGLQFLFEYFSETQRNKGNFPGRFSGRQFSNSRSEMNVSTLELGDSALYLCASSFGGTETTNEKLFFGSGTQLSVL.